This T cell receptor (beta chain) is from a study of blood T cell repertoires in COVID-19. Study processing details: Counts of nucleated cells, estimated from reference gene primer amplification, were obtained. Libraries were prepared by immunoSEQ multiplex PCR; TCRdb keeps only in-frame clonotypes and omits some of them. V and J calls and clone size are those listed in that table; D and trimming were worked out from the DNA. The table has roughly 27,000 clones, roughly 90% seen once. The CDR3 contains 15 residues. The germline V gene encodes CDR1 SGHTA and CDR2 FQGNSA. J was trimmed by 0 bases and V by 5 bases; bases with no gene match: 6.

V and J are TRBV7-2 and TRBJ1-2; 7 nucleotides agree with TRBD1. The specimen sequenced was peripheral blood. The clonotype originates from a human donor in a cohort sampled during active COVID-19. This CDR3 reads CASSAAGGTNYGYTF. CDR3 nucleotide sequence: TGTGCCAGCAGCGCCGCAGGGGGAACTAACTATGGCTACACCTTC.